Sequencing of this TCR beta chain was carried out in a study of shared clonotypes between healthy human individuals. Study-level points and caveats: Of the naive CD4 clonotypes, roughly 5% were shared across four donors.

Points on this clone: Its antigen remains unidentified.

The table came from immunoSEQ multiplex PCR; TCRdb's copy has only in-frame clones and leaves some out. The sample has 800,000 to 950,000 clones, 90% to 98% seen once. CD45RO-negative cells were positively selected for CCR7, leaving out terminally differentiated effector memory CD45RA+ cells. Germline CDR1 is SGHRS and CDR2 is YFSETQ. V gave up 4 bases and J gave up 3 bases, with 17 bases separating them. The CDR3 is 16 amino acids. Sequencing used naive CD8+ T cells sorted from blood. This sequence was found in a man aged 30 to 45 in good health. The J gene is TRBJ2-1, the V gene TRBV5-1; D might be TRBD2 (5 bases). CDR3 sequence: CASSPNGLAGYNEQFF. The DNA for the CDR3 is TGCGCCAGCAGCCCTAACGGACTCGCCGGCTACAATGAGCAGTTCTTC.